This record looks at one TCR beta chain sequence and its context. The CDR3 runs 16 residues. CDR1 and CDR2 (germline): LGHNA, YSLEER. The junction had 7 bases not matched to a gene; V was cut back by 0 bases and J by 3 bases. This entry is derived from a study of blood T cell repertoires in COVID-19. Study-level background: From the United States, Italy and Spain came samples of acute and convalescent COVID-19. Nucleic acid was either cDNA or gDNA, and it came from T cells, B-cell-depleted T cells, or PBMCs.

Study processing details: From reference gene primer amplification, estimates of nucleated cell counts were derived. Clones were read by immunoSEQ multiplex PCR, and TCRdb kept only the in-frame ones, dropping some. V, J and clone size are those of that table, while D and trimming were read from the DNA. This table has approximately 150,000 clones, about 89% appearing once. V usage is TRBV4-3 and J usage is TRBJ2-7; 8 nucleotides line up with TRBD2. The receptor was derived from a middle-aged man with active or convalescent COVID-19. Sequencing was done on a sample of peripheral blood. The CDR3 reads CASSQDPAGAFYEQYF. The CDR3 nucleotides are TGCGCCAGCAGCCAAGACCCAGCGGGGGCGTTCTACGAGCAGTACTTC.